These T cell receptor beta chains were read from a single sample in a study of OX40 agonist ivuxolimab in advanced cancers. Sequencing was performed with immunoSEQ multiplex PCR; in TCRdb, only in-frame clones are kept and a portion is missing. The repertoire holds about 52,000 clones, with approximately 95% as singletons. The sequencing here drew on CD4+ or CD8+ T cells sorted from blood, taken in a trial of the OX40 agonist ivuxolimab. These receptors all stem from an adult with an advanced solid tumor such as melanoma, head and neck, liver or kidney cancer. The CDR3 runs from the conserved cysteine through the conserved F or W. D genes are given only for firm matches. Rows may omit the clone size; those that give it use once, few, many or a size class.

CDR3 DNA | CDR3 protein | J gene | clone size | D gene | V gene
TGCAGCGCCCTGACACCGAGCTCCTACGAGCAGTACTTC | CSALTPSSYEQYF | TRBJ2-7 | NA | NA | TRBV29-1
TGTGCCAGTAGTTCAGGGGTCCTGAACGAGCAGTACTTC | CASSSGVLNEQYF | TRBJ2-7 | NA | NA | TRBV19
TGTGCCAGCAGTTACGACACCCTCGGATCCTACGAGCAGTACTTC | CASSYDTLGSYEQYF | TRBJ2-7 | NA | NA | TRBV6-5
TGTGCCTGGAATCGAGACCCCCTTCCCGGCAATGAGCAGTTCTTC | CAWNRDPLPGNEQFF | TRBJ2-1 | NA | NA | TRBV30
TGTGCCAGCAGTTACTTCGTGGACCCCAATCAGCCCCAGCATTTT | CASSYFVDPNQPQHF | TRBJ1-5 | NA | NA | TRBV6-5
TGTGCCAGCAGCGTAGACGCTAGCGGGAGCTCCTACGAGCAGTACTTC | CASSVDASGSSYEQYF | TRBJ2-7 | NA | TRBD2 | TRBV9
TGTGCCAGCCAAACTTCTTACAATGAGCAGTTCTTC | CASQTSYNEQFF | TRBJ2-1 | NA | NA | TRBV28
TGTGCCCGCTTTTTTGCGGGAGGGTCCAGTGAGCAGTTCTTC | CARFFAGGSSEQFF | TRBJ2-1 | NA | TRBD2 | TRBV6-5
TGTGCCAGTCGGACAGGGGGAACCTACGAGCAGTACTTC | CASRTGGTYEQYF | TRBJ2-7 | NA | TRBD1 | TRBV2
TGTGCCAGCAGCTTAGGGGCGGGAATCGGCGACGAGCAGTACTTC | CASSLGAGIGDEQYF | TRBJ2-7 | NA | NA | TRBV7-9
TGTGCCAGCAAGGGGACTAGCGTGTACGAGCAGTACTTC | CASKGTSVYEQYF | TRBJ2-7 | NA | TRBD2 | TRBV28
TGTGCCAGCAGCTTAGTCGGAACCAAAGAGACCCAGTACTTC | CASSLVGTKETQYF | TRBJ2-5 | NA | NA | TRBV7-8
TGTGCCAGCAGTTTGTTGACAGGGTTAGTTAATGGGGCCAACGTCCTGACTTTC | CASSLLTGLVNGANVLTF | TRBJ2-6 | NA | TRBD1 | TRBV27
TGCGCCAGCAGCCCTTTCACAGATACGCAGTATTTT | CASSPFTDTQYF | TRBJ2-3 | NA | NA | TRBV4-1
TGTGCCAGCAGCGTAGCTTCGGGACAGGAAGAACAGTTCTTC | CASSVASGQEEQFF | TRBJ2-1 | NA | TRBD1 | TRBV9
TGTGCCAGCACCTCGGCCCCTGGGGCCAACGTCCTGACTTTC | CASTSAPGANVLTF | TRBJ2-6 | NA | NA | TRBV27
TGTGCCAGCAGCTTAGGCCGTCCAGGGGGCGACTCCTACGAGCAGTACTTC | CASSLGRPGGDSYEQYF | TRBJ2-7 | NA | TRBD1 | TRBV13
TGTGCCAGCAGCTTTGGAGGCGGGAGGGAGACCCAGTACTTC | CASSFGGGRETQYF | TRBJ2-5 | NA | TRBD2 | TRBV7-9
TGCGCCAGCAGCTTGACCAGGAACACTGAAGCTTTCTTT | CASSLTRNTEAFF | TRBJ1-1 | NA | NA | TRBV5-1
TGCGCCAGCAGCCCAGTGGACTTTTCTGGAAACACCATATATTTT | CASSPVDFSGNTIYF | TRBJ1-3 | NA | NA | TRBV4-3
TGTGCCAGCAGCCCACCCAGCGCCCGTAACAATGAGCAGTTCTTC | CASSPPSARNNEQFF | TRBJ2-1 | NA | NA | TRBV7-9
TGTGCCAGCAGCCCAGGCGCAGGTTACGAGCAGTACTTC | CASSPGAGYEQYF | TRBJ2-7 | once | NA | TRBV5-4
TGTGCCAGCAGAATCTCCGGGGAGCTGTTTTTT | CASRISGELFF | TRBJ2-2 | NA | NA | TRBV2
TGTGCCAGCAGCGACAGTTCCGGACAGCCCCAGCATTTT | CASSDSSGQPQHF | TRBJ1-5 | NA | NA | TRBV28
TGTGCCAGTAGTTGGACTCAGAACACTGAAGCTTTCTTT | CASSWTQNTEAFF | TRBJ1-1 | NA | NA | TRBV19
TGCGCCAGCAGCTCCCCGGGACCCTACACCGGGGAGCTGTTTTTT | CASSSPGPYTGELFF | TRBJ2-2 | NA | NA | TRBV5-1
TGTGCCAGCAGCTTAGACAGGGCTGAAGCTTTCTTT | CASSLDRAEAFF | TRBJ1-1 | once | NA | TRBV7-2
TGTGCCAGCGGGGTCGCCGAGCAGTACTTC | CASGVAEQYF | TRBJ2-7 | NA | NA | TRBV25-1
TGTGCCAGCAGCTTAAGACAGAACACCGGGGAGCTGTTTTTT | CASSLRQNTGELFF | TRBJ2-2 | NA | NA | TRBV7-9
TGTGCCAGCAGTTTAACCCCCCCAATGCGGGAGAGTTTTCCGGCCGGGGAGCTGTTTTTT | CASSLTPPMRESFPAGELFF | TRBJ2-2 | NA | TRBD2 | TRBV7-8
TGTGCCAGCAGGGATACGGCGGACACCGGGGAGCTGTTTTTT | CASRDTADTGELFF | TRBJ2-2 | NA | NA | TRBV28
TGTGCCAGCAGACTATCCTTGCCCTACGAGCAGTACTTC | CASRLSLPYEQYF | TRBJ2-7 | NA | NA | TRBV27
TGTGCCAGCAGCCTCTCAACAAGGGCGAGGAACACTGAAGCTTTCTTT | CASSLSTRARNTEAFF | TRBJ1-1 | NA | NA | TRBV6-6
TGTGCCAGCAGCGTAGACGGGAGGGCATACTTGAACACCGGGGAGCTGTTTTTT | CASSVDGRAYLNTGELFF | TRBJ2-2 | NA | TRBD2 | TRBV9
TGTGCCAGCAGTCTAGGGGGGGATACGCAGTATTTT | CASSLGGDTQYF | TRBJ2-3 | NA | NA | TRBV27
TGTGCCAGCAGTTCCGGGAAAATCTCTGGAAACACCATATATTTT | CASSSGKISGNTIYF | TRBJ1-3 | NA | NA | TRBV28
TGTGCCAGCAGTGAACGATACAGGGGGATGGGAGAGCAGTACTTC | CASSERYRGMGEQYF | TRBJ2-7 | NA | TRBD1 | TRBV25-1
TGTGCCAGCAAGCCAATCTCCTACGAGCAGTACTTC | CASKPISYEQYF | TRBJ2-7 | NA | NA | TRBV14
TGTGCCAGCAGCTCATCACATAACGGCGCGGGAGGGCCCCTAAATGAGCAGTTCTTC | CASSSSHNGAGGPLNEQFF | TRBJ2-1 | NA | TRBD2 | TRBV7-9
TGTGCCAGCAGCGTAGTGGACGGCACTGAAGCTTTCTTT | CASSVVDGTEAFF | TRBJ1-1 | few | NA | TRBV9
TGTGCCAGCAGCTTAGACACAGGGTCGAGAGGCTACACCTTC | CASSLDTGSRGYTF | TRBJ1-2 | NA | NA | TRBV7-9
TGTGCCAGCAGTTCCCAGGCTACAGATACGCAGTATTTT | CASSSQATDTQYF | TRBJ2-3 | NA | NA | TRBV27
TGTGCCAGCAGCCCAACTGACTCCTACGAGCAGTACTTC | CASSPTDSYEQYF | TRBJ2-7 | NA | NA | TRBV7-2
TGTGCCAGCAGCATTAGCGGGAGGTCAGATACGCAGTATTTT | CASSISGRSDTQYF | TRBJ2-3 | NA | TRBD2 | TRBV7-6
TGTGCCAGCAGCTTAGTCGGGCCTGAACTGTTTTTT | CASSLVGPELFF | TRBJ1-4 | NA | NA | TRBV11-2
TGTGCCAGCAGTCGAGGGGGGAAGGATACGCAGTATTTT | CASSRGGKDTQYF | TRBJ2-3 | NA | NA | TRBV27
TGTGCCAGCCTAGGGGGGGCGAGAGTAGTTGGGTTCAATCAGCCCCAGCATTTT | CASLGGARVVGFNQPQHF | TRBJ1-5 | NA | NA | TRBV28
TGTGCCACCGGACAGGGGAGCTCCTACGAGCAGTACTTC | CATGQGSSYEQYF | TRBJ2-7 | NA | TRBD1 | TRBV28
TGTGCCAGCAGCCTTTACTTTGGTAGCGGGGAGCTGTTTTTT | CASSLYFGSGELFF | TRBJ2-2 | NA | NA | TRBV14
TGTGCCGCTGGGGGGGGATCTAGGCAGTACTTC | CAAGGGSRQYF | TRBJ2-7 | NA | TRBD2 | TRBV6-5
TGTGCCAGCAGCCCCCCCGGCGTACCTTGGGAGACCCAGTACTTC | CASSPPGVPWETQYF | TRBJ2-5 | NA | NA | TRBV7-8
TGCGCCAGCAGCCAGCTAGCGGTGAGCTCCTACGAGCAGTACTTC | CASSQLAVSSYEQYF | TRBJ2-7 | NA | TRBD2 | TRBV4-1
TGTGCCAGCCCTAAGGGGGAGGAGGGAAATGAGCAGTTCTTC | CASPKGEEGNEQFF | TRBJ2-1 | few | NA | TRBV6-5
TGTGCCAGCAGTTACTCGCCACTGGGCACTGAAGCTTTCTTT | CASSYSPLGTEAFF | TRBJ1-1 | NA | NA | TRBV6-5
TGCAGCGTTGAGGGGGGGGAGCTGAACACTGAAGCTTTCTTT | CSVEGGELNTEAFF | TRBJ1-1 | NA | NA | TRBV29-1
TGTGCCAGCAGTTCCCCGCCAAGCGGGAGGTCCGGGGAGCTGTTTTTT | CASSSPPSGRSGELFF | TRBJ2-2 | NA | TRBD2 | TRBV28
TGTGCCAGCAGCTTCACAGGGGCCTATGGCTACACCTTC | CASSFTGAYGYTF | TRBJ1-2 | NA | TRBD1 | TRBV7-9
TGTGCCTCTGCGGGGGATACCGGGGAGCTGTTTTTT | CASAGDTGELFF | TRBJ2-2 | few | TRBD2 | TRBV5-4
TGTGCCAGCAGTTTTATAAGTCAGCCCCAGCATTTT | CASSFISQPQHF | TRBJ1-5 | NA | NA | TRBV28
TGCGCCAGCAGCCAAGATAATGTGTACAGCCAAGAGACCCAGTACTTC | CASSQDNVYSQETQYF | TRBJ2-5 | NA | NA | TRBV4-3